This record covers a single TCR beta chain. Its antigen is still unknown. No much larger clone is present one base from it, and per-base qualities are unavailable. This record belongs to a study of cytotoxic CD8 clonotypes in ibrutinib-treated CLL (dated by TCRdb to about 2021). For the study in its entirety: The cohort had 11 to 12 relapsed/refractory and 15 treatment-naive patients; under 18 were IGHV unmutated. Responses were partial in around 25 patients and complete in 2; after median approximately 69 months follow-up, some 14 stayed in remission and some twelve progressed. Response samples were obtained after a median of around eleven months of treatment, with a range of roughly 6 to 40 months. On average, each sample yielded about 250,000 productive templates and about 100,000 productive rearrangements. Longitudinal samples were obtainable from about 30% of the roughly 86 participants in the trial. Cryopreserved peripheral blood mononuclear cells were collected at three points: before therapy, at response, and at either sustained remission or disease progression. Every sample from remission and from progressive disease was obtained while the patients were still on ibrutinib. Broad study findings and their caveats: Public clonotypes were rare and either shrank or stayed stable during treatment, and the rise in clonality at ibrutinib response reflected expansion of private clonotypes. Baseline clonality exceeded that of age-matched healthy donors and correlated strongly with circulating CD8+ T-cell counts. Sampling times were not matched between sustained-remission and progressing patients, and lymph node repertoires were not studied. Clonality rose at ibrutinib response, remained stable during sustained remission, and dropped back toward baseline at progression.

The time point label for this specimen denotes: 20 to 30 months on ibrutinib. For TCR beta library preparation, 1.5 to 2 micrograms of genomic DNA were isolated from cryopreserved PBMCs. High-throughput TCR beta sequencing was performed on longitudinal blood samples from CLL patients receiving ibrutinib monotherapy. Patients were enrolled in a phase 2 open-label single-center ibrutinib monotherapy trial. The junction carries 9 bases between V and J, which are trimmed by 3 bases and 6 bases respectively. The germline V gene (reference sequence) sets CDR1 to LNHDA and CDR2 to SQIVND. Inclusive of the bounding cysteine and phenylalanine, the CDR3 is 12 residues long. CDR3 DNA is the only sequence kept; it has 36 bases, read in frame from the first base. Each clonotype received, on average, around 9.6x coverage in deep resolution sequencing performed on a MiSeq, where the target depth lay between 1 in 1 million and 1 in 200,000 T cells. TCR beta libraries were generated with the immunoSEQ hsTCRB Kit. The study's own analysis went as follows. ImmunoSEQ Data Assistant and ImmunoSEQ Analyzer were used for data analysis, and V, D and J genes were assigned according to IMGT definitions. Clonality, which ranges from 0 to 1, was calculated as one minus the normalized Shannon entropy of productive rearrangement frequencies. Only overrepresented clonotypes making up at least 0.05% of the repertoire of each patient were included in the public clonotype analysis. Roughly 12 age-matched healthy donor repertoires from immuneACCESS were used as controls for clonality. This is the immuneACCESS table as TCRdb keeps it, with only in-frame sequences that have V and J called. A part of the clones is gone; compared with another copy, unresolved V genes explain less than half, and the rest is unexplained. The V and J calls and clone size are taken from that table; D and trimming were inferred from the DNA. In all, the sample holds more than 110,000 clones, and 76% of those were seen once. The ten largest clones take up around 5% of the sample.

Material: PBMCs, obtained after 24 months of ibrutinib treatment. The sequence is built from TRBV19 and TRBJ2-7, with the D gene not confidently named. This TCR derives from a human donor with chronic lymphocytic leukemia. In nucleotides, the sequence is TGTGCCAGTAGTATGGCCTTGGGCGAGCAGTACTTC. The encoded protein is CASSMALGEQYF.